The TCR beta chain described here comes from a study of shared clonotypes between healthy human individuals. The study, taken as a whole, reports: All-four-donor shared clonotypes had higher generation probabilities than non-shared clonotypes did. With a handful of donors compared, roughly 5% of naive CD4 clonotypes were shared.

In regard to this clone: Its matching antigen is unknown.

The V end lost 3 bases, the J end lost 5 bases, and 15 bases lay between the germline ends. The CDR3 is made up of 14 amino acids. CDR1 is SGDLS, CDR2 YYNGEE, per germline. Using immunoSEQ multiplex PCR, the repertoire was profiled, and TCRdb retains in-frame clones only, with some absent. The sample consists of about 320,000 clones, 80% to 90% of them appearing once. Each sample came from a Caucasian adult donor living in Nashville, Tennessee. The rearrangement joins TRBV9 to TRBJ2-7; TRBD2 is a possible D gene (5 bases). Sequenced sample: memory CD8+ T cells sorted from blood. The subset denotes: CD45RO+ cells pooled with CCR7-negative TemRA cells. The sequence came from a man between 18 and 29 years old in good health. The CDR3 sequence: CASSGTSGSHEQYF. CDR3 nucleotide sequence: TGTGCCAGCAGCGGCACTAGTGGGAGCCACGAGCAGTACTTC.